This is a list of T cell receptor beta chains from one sample in a study of CD8+CD57+ T cells in acquired aplastic anemia. From the reads, TCRdb called clonotypes with MiXCR, one entry per CDR3 protein. In the table there are more than 150,000 distinct CDR3 sequences, 48% of which are singletons. The sample consisted of sorted CD4+, CD8+, or CD8+CD57+ T cells (not recorded which) from PBMCs. Receptor source: a human donor with aplastic anemia. Each CDR3 is given with its conserved first and last residue. A D gene is named only where the DNA matches it firmly.

CATSVGSQPQHF TRBV24-1 - TRBJ1-5
CASSSGLVTDTQYF TRBV19 TRBD2 TRBJ2-3
CSARDRRVSYEQYF TRBV20-1 TRBD1 TRBJ2-7
CGTQADHNQPQHF TRBV19 - TRBJ1-5
CASSRGEQPQHF TRBV7-9 - TRBJ1-5
CASSVVEQETQYF TRBV9 - TRBJ2-5
CSARDLLAEGREQFF TRBV20-1 TRBD2 TRBJ2-1
CASSYGDNQPQHF TRBV19 - TRBJ1-5
CASSLEVRGRNNEQFF TRBV5-4 - TRBJ2-1
CASSLEQTLREQYF TRBV25-1 - TRBJ2-7
CASSLGGTGVYTF TRBV12-3/TRBV12-4 TRBD1 TRBJ1-2
CASSSHMGIETQYF TRBV7-9 - TRBJ2-5
CASKIGQDNSPLHF TRBV2 TRBD1 TRBJ1-6
CASSLPQWSQYF TRBV28 - TRBJ2-3
CASGPGAYEQYF TRBV7-2 - TRBJ2-7
CSASWLGRHEQYF TRBV20-1 - TRBJ2-7
CASSELGVGYGYTF TRBV6-1 - TRBJ1-2
CASSEAGGEKLFF TRBV25-1 - TRBJ1-4
CSVESRSYGYTF TRBV29-1 - TRBJ1-2
CASSLGHAKPQHF TRBV4-2 - TRBJ1-5
CASSYTQDVGGDYGYTF TRBV7-3 - TRBJ1-2
CASSVRGEKLFF TRBV19 TRBD1 TRBJ1-4
CSATVTGHGRGEQFF TRBV20-1 - TRBJ2-1
CASSLGQGNTGELFF TRBV5-1 TRBD1 TRBJ2-2
CASSPTTGKVTEAFF TRBV2 - TRBJ1-1
CASSLGGAQGGHNEQFF TRBV11-2 TRBD1 TRBJ2-1
CAISESRNIQYF TRBV10-3 - TRBJ2-4
CASSGVKGGTEAFF TRBV9 - TRBJ1-1
CASNRGQGGTEAFF TRBV7-9 TRBD1 TRBJ1-1
CASSFSGGSAYTF TRBV12-3/TRBV12-4 - TRBJ1-2
CASSYQPSPARDTQYF TRBV6-6 - TRBJ2-3
CASSLRSSGANVLTF TRBV7-2 - TRBJ2-6
CSVDPGRNGEQYF TRBV29-1 - TRBJ2-7